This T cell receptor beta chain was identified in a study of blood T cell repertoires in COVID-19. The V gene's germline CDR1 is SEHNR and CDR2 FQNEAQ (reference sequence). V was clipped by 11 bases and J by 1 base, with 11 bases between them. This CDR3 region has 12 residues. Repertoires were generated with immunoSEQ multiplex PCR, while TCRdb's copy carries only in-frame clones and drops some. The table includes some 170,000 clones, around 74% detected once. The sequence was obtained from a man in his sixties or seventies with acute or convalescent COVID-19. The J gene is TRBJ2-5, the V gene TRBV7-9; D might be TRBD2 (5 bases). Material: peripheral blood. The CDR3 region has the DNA TGTGCCGGAGGACGGGCCCAAGAGACCCAGTACTTC. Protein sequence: CAGGRAQETQYF.